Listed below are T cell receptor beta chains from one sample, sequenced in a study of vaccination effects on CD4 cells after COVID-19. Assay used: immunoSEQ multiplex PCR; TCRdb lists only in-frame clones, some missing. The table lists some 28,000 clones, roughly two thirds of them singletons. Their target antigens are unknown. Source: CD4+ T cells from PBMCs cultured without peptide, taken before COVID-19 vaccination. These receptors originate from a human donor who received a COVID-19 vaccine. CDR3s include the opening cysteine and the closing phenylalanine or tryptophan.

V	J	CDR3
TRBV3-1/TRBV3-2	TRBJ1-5	CASSPGGQHSNQPQHF
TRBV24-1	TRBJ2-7	CATSDPGQGNSYEQYF
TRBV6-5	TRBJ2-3	CASRNSGTATDTQYF
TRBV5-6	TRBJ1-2	CASSLFSLKRFYGYTF
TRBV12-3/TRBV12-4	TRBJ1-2	CASSFQGGYGYTF
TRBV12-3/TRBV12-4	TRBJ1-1	CAGGGGLNTEAFF
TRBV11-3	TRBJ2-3	CASSLDRSDTQYF
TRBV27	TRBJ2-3	CASTRGQAFMADTQYF
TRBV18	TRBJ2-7	CASSFRGDEQYF
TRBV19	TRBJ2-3	CASSMGTDTQYF
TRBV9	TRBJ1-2	CASSVDTGTNYGYTF
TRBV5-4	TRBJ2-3	CASSRDTDTQYF
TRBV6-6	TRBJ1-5	CASSYGRGVSNQPQHF
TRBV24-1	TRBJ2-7	CATSAGGNTYEQYF
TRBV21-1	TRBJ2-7	CASSNGGRASGYEQYF
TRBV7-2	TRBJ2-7	CASSLAAGRKITKQYF
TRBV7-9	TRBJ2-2	CASSPNRGVGELFF
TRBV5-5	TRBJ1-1	CASSPVLIIRDTEAFF
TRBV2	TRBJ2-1	CASSDQGPSGEQFF
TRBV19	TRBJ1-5	CASNLQGRNQPQHF
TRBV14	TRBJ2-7	CASSQVRGTAYEQYF
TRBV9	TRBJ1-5	CASSTTGGSQPQHF
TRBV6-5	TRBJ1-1	CASSYDRSFETEAFF
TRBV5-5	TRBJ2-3	CASSLVRGSTDTQYF
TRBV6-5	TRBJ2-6	CASKRGETGANVLTF
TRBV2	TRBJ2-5	CASSALTSGGGETQYF
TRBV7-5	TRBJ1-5	CARSLAHREEDQPQHF
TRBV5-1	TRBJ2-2	CASSLTAANTGELFF
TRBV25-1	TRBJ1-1	CASKGSENTEAFF